The 27 T cell receptor beta chains reported below all come from one sample, sequenced in a study of blood T cell repertoires in COVID-19. Sequencing used immunoSEQ multiplex PCR; TCRdb keeps in-frame clones, though not all of them. The sample has 210,000 or so clones; approximately 85% are singletons. Specimen: peripheral blood. Receptors originate from a man between 50 and 59 years old with COVID-19, enrolled during active disease.

The CDR3 reads CASSQGWRGSTDTQYF. The CDR3 nucleotides are TGTGCCAGCAGTCAAGGGTGGAGGGGCAGCACAGATACGCAGTATTTT. The chain combines TRBV7-3 with TRBJ2-3, with D perhaps TRBD2 (6 bases). Trimming took 6 bases from V and 0 from J, leaving 16 bases between them. This CDR3 has 16 amino acids. Germline V gene sequence: CDR1 SGHTA, CDR2 FQGTGA.

J is TRBJ1-1 and V is TRBV5-1, with a weak D call TRBD1 (6 bases). CDR1 SGHRS and CDR2 YFSETQ come from the germline V gene. The CDR3 is 14 amino acids. V shed 4 bases and J shed 1 base, with 11 bases lying between them. The CDR3 sequence: CASSPRGTNTEAFF. In DNA form, the CDR3 reads TGCGCCAGCAGCCCGAGGGGGACGAACACTGAAGCTTTCTTT.

Ten or more counts support this clone. A read error may account for a junction end that differs from germline. J is TRBJ2-1 and V is TRBV4-1; 7 bases map to TRBD2. CDR1 is MGHRA, CDR2 YSYEKL, per germline. The CDR3 is made up of 13 amino acids. This chain's CDR3 is CASSQPEGLGLLF. Here the CDR3 DNA reads TGCGCCAGCAGCCAACCGGAAGGACTAGGGTTGCTCTTC.

This chain joins TRBV7-8 and TRBJ2-2, with 10 bases fitting TRBD1. The CDR3 covers 16 residues. Trimming cost V 4 bases and J 2 bases; bases outside gene matches: 4. Germline-derived CDR1 and CDR2 are SGHVS and FQNEAQ. The CDR3 DNA follows: TGTGCCAGCAGCTCCAGACAGGGGGCAAACACCGGGGAGCTGTTTTTT. This codes for CASSSRQGANTGELFF.

The chain links TRBV2 to TRBJ2-3; 7 bases fit TRBD2. Unmatched junction bases numbered 12, after V lost 6 bases and J lost 0 bases. Looked up from germline, CDR1 is SNHLY and CDR2 is FYNNEI. The CDR3 is 17 amino acids. CDR3 loop: CASRWEGLGSSTDTQYF. CDR3 DNA sequence: TGTGCCAGCAGGTGGGAGGGACTCGGTTCTAGCACAGATACGCAGTATTTT. The whole variable domain, remainder taken from reference TRBV2 and TRBJ2-3, is EPEVTQTPSHQVTQMGQEVILRCVPISNHLYFYWYRQILGQKVEFLVSFYNNEISEKSEIFDDQFSVERPDGSNFTLKIRSTKLEDSAMYFCASRWEGLGSSTDTQYFGPGTRLTVL.

The chain uses TRBV5-1 and TRBJ2-7; the match to TRBD2 covers 10 bases. V gave up 0 bases and J gave up 6 bases; unmatched junction bases: 6. Germline V gene sequence: CDR1 SGHRS, CDR2 YFSETQ. CDR3 length equals 15 residues. CDR3: CASSLGGTSDSEQYF. DNA for the CDR3: TGCGCCAGCAGCTTGGGGGGGACTAGCGATTCCGAGCAGTACTTC.

Remarks on this clone: A single base separates this from a much larger clone, so it may be a read error. V usage is TRBV6-4 and J usage is TRBJ2-3; 11 bases are a match to TRBD2. The ends lost 0 bases at V and 1 base at J; junction bases unmatched: 0. Looked up from germline, CDR1 is MRHNA and CDR2 is SNTAGT. This CDR3 has 16 amino acids. The CDR3 sequence is CASSDSSGGGTDTQYF. The CDR3 DNA sequence: TGTGCCAGCAGTGACTCTAGCGGGGGGGGCACAGATACGCAGTATTTT.

The CDR3 nucleotides are TGCAGTGCACCAGGGACTCGTGGCTACACCTTC. Its translation is CSAPGTRGYTF. The chain recombines TRBV20-1 with TRBJ1-2; a weak D match, TRBD1 (5 bases). The CDR3 is 11 residues long. Germline assignment: CDR1 DFQATT and CDR2 SNEGSKA (reference sequence). Trimming took off 6 bases at V and 7 bases at J, with 12 bases between the two ends.

J is TRBJ2-7 and V is TRBV5-5; 9 bases are a match to TRBD2. The germline CDR1 and CDR2 sequences are SGHKS and YYEKEE (reference sequence). This CDR3 comprises 17 residues. Germline trimming cut 1 base from V and 5 bases from J; bases unmatched to any gene: 13. Written as DNA, the CDR3 is TGTGCCAGCAGCTTGATCGTAACGAGCGGGGGGTACGACGAGCAGTACTTC. This translates into CASSLIVTSGGYDEQYF.

The table lists this clone with a few counts. The junction departs from the called germline gene at one end, perhaps through a read error. The chain is built from TRBV7-9 and TRBJ1-1, with D unresolved. The CDR3 consists of 16 residues. Germline CDR1 is SEHNR and CDR2 is FQNEAQ (reference sequence). In DNA form, the CDR3 reads TGTGCCAGCAGCTCGTACCCAGCCGGGGTGAATACTGAAGCTTTCTTT. It is translated as CASSSYPAGVNTEAFF.

This clone came up once. The V gene is TRBV28, the J gene TRBJ2-5, with a tentative D call TRBD1 (6 bases). The CDR3 has 15 residues. V was cut by 3 bases and J by 5 bases, with 16 bases left in between. From germline, CDR1 is MDHEN and CDR2 SYDVKM. For the CDR3, the DNA is TGTGCCAGCAGTTTTCCCCCGGCAGGGGCCGAGACCCAGTACTTC. Encoded protein: CASSFPPAGAETQYF.

This chain joins TRBV10-2 and TRBJ2-7, with D unclear. Trimming took 0 bases from V and 1 from J, leaving 13 bases between them. The length of the CDR3 is 16 residues. Germline loops: CDR1 WSHSY, CDR2 SAAADI. The CDR3 DNA follows: TGCGCCAGCAGTGAGTCTCCCTACCAAACTTCCTACGAGCAGTACTTC. It specifies CASSESPYQTSYEQYF.

The rearrangement joins TRBV4-3 to TRBJ2-3; D may be TRBD2 (6 bases). CDR1 and CDR2 from the germline V gene are LGHNA and YSLEER. Trimming stripped 0 bases from V and 0 bases from J, with 13 bases between. The CDR3 extends over 17 amino acids. The DNA of the CDR3 is TGCGCCAGCAGCCAAGATGGATCCGGGGGAAGCACAGATACGCAGTATTTT. Translation gives CASSQDGSGGSTDTQYF.

This chain connects TRBV7-9 to TRBJ2-3, with TRBD2 identical over 16 bases. The CDR3 loop spans 15 amino acids. The V and J ends lost 5 bases and 6 bases, in that order; junction bases with no gene match: 2. Germline-derived CDR1 and CDR2 are SEHNR and FQNEAQ (reference sequence). The CDR3 bases are TGTGCCAGCAGCGGGACTAGCGGGGGGGCTGATACGCAGTATTTT. Its protein is CASSGTSGGADTQYF.

This rearrangement joins TRBV30 to TRBJ2-1; D is perhaps TRBD1 (7 bases). The germline CDR1 and CDR2 sequences are GTSNPN and SVGIG (reference sequence). V lost 5 bases to trimming and J lost 9 bases, with 17 bases between them. The CDR3 consists of 13 residues. CDR3 DNA: TGTGCCTGGGTACGGGGGACAGTCGGTGAGCAGTTCTTC. Translating it yields CAWVRGTVGEQFF. The full variable domain, rest sourced from reference TRBV30 and TRBJ2-1, is SQTIHQWPATLVQPVGSPLSLECTVEGTSNPNLYWYRQAAGRGLQLLFYSVGIGQISSEVPQNLSASRPQDRQFILSSKKLLLSDSGFYLCAWVRGTVGEQFFGPGTRLTVL.

This chain joins TRBV7-9 and TRBJ2-3, with 7 bases matching TRBD2. This CDR3 contains 15 residues. The germline gives CDR1 SEHNR, CDR2 FQNEAQ (reference sequence). V was clipped by 4 bases and J by 5 bases; unmatched bases: 9. The CDR3, as DNA: TGTGCCAGCAGCTGGGGACTAACCTCGGGAGATACGCAGTATTTT. Translated: CASSWGLTSGDTQYF.

The chain has TRBV19 and TRBJ2-1, with 9 positions matching TRBD2. The CDR3 consists of 14 residues. Germline V gene data show CDR1 as LNHDA and CDR2 as SQIVND (reference sequence). V shed 6 bases, J shed 4 bases, and the junction held 4 bases outside the gene matches. CDR3: CASRAGGPYNEQFF. The CDR3 nucleotides are TGTGCCAGTAGAGCGGGGGGACCTTACAATGAGCAGTTCTTC.

The chain employs TRBV27 and TRBJ2-4, with TRBD1 matching over 7 bases. The germline CDR1 and CDR2 sequences are MNHEY and SMNVEV (reference sequence). Trimming cost V 5 bases and J 2 bases; bases outside gene matches: 6. The CDR3 contains 15 residues. The CDR3 region is CASSLEGATKNIQYF. The CDR3 bases are TGTGCCAGCAGTCTTGAGGGGGCTACCAAAAACATTCAGTACTTC.

Only a few counts were recorded for this clone. This chain links TRBV19 with TRBJ2-3; 8 bases match TRBD2. Looked up from germline, CDR1 is LNHDA and CDR2 is SQIVND (reference sequence). CDR3 length: 15 amino acids. Trimming removed 6 bases from V and 1 base from J; junction bases left unmatched: 6. CDR3 DNA sequence: TGTGCCAGTAGGGTTACTAGCGGACGCACAGATACGCAGTATTTT. This encodes CASRVTSGRTDTQYF.

The V and J genes are TRBV7-9 and TRBJ1-1; no reliable D call. There are 13 residues in the CDR3. The V end was cut by 4 bases, the J end by 3 bases, with 9 bases between. Germline CDR1 reads SEHNR; CDR2 reads FQNEAQ (reference sequence). CDR3 coding DNA: TGTGCCAGCAGCTACAGCCTTTACACTGAAGCTTTCTTT. Encoded protein: CASSYSLYTEAFF. Combining the CDR3 with reference TRBV7-9 and TRBJ1-1 gives the whole variable domain DTGVSQNPRHKITKRGQNVTFRCDPISEHNRLYWYRQTLGQGPEFLTYFQNEAQLEKSRLLSDRFSAERPKGSFSTLEIQRTEQGDSAMYLCASSYSLYTEAFFGQGTRLTVV.

The chain joins TRBV11-3 to TRBJ2-7, with D maybe TRBD1 (6 bases). The CDR3 sequence is 14 residues long. Germline CDR1 SGHNT, CDR2 YENEEA. V was trimmed by 7 bases and J by 3 bases, leaving 16 bases between them. The CDR3 is CASTDLQGFYEQYF. The CDR3, as DNA: TGTGCCAGCACGGACTTACAGGGTTTCTACGAGCAGTACTTC.

The chain joins TRBV10-2 to TRBJ2-7; weak D call: TRBD2 (5 bases). CDR1 is WSHSY and CDR2 is SAAADI in the germline V gene. There are 15 residues in the CDR3. Between the trimmed V and J ends, which lost 0 bases and 3 bases, there was a span of 12 bases. Here the CDR3 DNA reads TGCGCCAGCAGTGAGTCGAGCGGCACCCGCTACGAGCAGTACTTC. Amino acid sequence: CASSESSGTRYEQYF.

This clone was recorded many times. The chain employs TRBV2 and TRBJ1-1; no firm D call. CDR3 length: 13 residues. V was pared by 7 bases and J by 3 bases, with 12 bases between. CDR1 SNHLY and CDR2 FYNNEI come from the germline V gene. CDR3 amino acids: CASKRSVDTEAFF. The CDR3 DNA is TGTGCCAGCAAACGGAGTGTGGACACTGAAGCTTTCTTT.

The rearrangement joins TRBV6-6 to TRBJ2-7; TRBD1 is a possible D gene (6 bases). This CDR3 is 13 amino acids long. V was cut by 7 bases and J by 4 bases, with 14 bases left in between. The germline V gene encodes CDR1 MNHNY and CDR2 SVGAGI (reference sequence). The CDR3 loop reads CASNLGQQYEQYF. The CDR3 nucleotides read TGTGCCAGCAACCTAGGACAGCAGTACGAGCAGTACTTC.

The rearrangement joins TRBV5-6 to TRBJ1-6, with D uncertain. The length of the CDR3 is 13 residues. Germline CDR1 reads SGHDT; CDR2 reads YYEEEE. Trimming took 7 bases from V and 7 from J, leaving 12 bases between them. CDR3 bases: TGTGCCAGCGGGCAAGGCCCCAATTCACCCCTCCACTTT. Translated, it gives CASGQGPNSPLHF.

The CDR3 DNA sequence: TGCAGCGTTGATGGTAGCGGGGGGCTCACAGATACGCAGTATTTT. It translates to CSVDGSGGLTDTQYF. The chain has TRBV29-1 and TRBJ2-3; 10 bases agree with TRBD2. Germline V gene lookup returns CDR1 SQVTM and CDR2 ANQGSEA. With V trimmed by 3 bases and J by 2 bases, 5 bases remained unmatched. CDR3 length: 15 residues.

The genes are TRBV4-1 and TRBJ2-7; the D is unclear. The germline V and J ends were trimmed by 0 bases and 3 bases, with 6 bases remaining between them. This CDR3 region has 13 residues. From germline, CDR1 is MGHRA and CDR2 YSYEKL. The CDR3 loop reads CASSQDTSYEQYF. CDR3 DNA: TGCGCCAGCAGCCAAGACACAAGCTACGAGCAGTACTTC.